The TCR beta chain described here comes from a study of OX40 agonist ivuxolimab in advanced cancers. In the study overall: Ivuxolimab, which targeted the costimulatory receptor OX40 (CD134), was an agonistic, fully human IgG2 monoclonal antibody. The dose-escalation cohort was 80% to 90% male with a mean age of 60 years, ranging from 23 to 79. Intravenous ivuxolimab was administered to patients every 2 weeks at six dose levels: 0.01, 0.1, 0.3, 1.5, 3 and 10 mg/kg. Among the 52 dose-escalation patients, roughly 20 had hepatocellular carcinoma, about 15 melanoma, 9 renal cell carcinoma and 9 head and neck cancer. Peripheral TCRbeta sequencing was intended to test whether TCR sequence diversity was altered and clonal T-cell expansion was caused by ivuxolimab. Partial responses occurred in three dose-escalation patients, of whom one had hepatocellular carcinoma and two had cutaneous melanoma. Patients were allowed to have had prior anti-PD-1, anti-PD-L1 or anti-CTLA-4 therapy, and approximately 40% of the dose-escalation patients had previously received checkpoint inhibitors. The paper reports the monotherapy dose-escalation portion (N of about 50 patients) of the phase I ivuxolimab trial. The paper's findings and limits, for the study overall: On average, CD8+ T cells showed more expanded clones than CD4+ T cells after ivuxolimab. In the 0.1-3.0 mg/kg groups, partial responders had among the lowest normalized peripheral clonal expansion, particularly in CD8+ T cells. At doses of 0.1 to 3.0 mg/kg, clonal expansion of both CD4+ and CD8+ T cells in blood was seen between baseline and week 6. Low levels of normalized T-cell clonal expansion were also seen in some patients who did not respond. The antigen specificity of the clonally expanded peripheral T cells was not determined.

The trial excluded patients who had a history of autoimmune disease or who were on systemic immunosuppression. Peripheral blood for TCR sequencing was collected from all dose cohorts at baseline, on cycle 4 day 1, and on cycle 7 day 1. Samples came from an open-label, multicenter, first-in-human phase I dose-escalation trial of ivuxolimab. Adults with locally advanced or metastatic melanoma, renal cell carcinoma, hepatocellular carcinoma or head and neck squamous cell carcinoma were enrolled in the trial. Before TCR sequencing, CD4+ and CD8+ T cells were separately sorted from peripheral blood. As concerns this clone: Its antigen is currently not known. Base qualities are not at hand, and no much larger clone is one base apart.

Genomic DNA was extracted from sorted cells for sequencing of the TCRbeta CDR3 region. The immunoSEQ Assay was used for sequencing of TCRbeta CDR3 regions. The table comes from immuneACCESS by way of TCRdb, which keeps in-frame sequences with V and J called. Part of the clones is missing from these tables; in studies checked, under half for an unresolved V gene and the rest for unknown reasons. The sample profile shows about 77,000 clones; around nine tenths of them were found once. In total, the top ten clones hold approximately 2.3% of the sample. Taken from cysteine to phenylalanine, the CDR3 has 14 residues. Kept here is only the CDR3 DNA, which spans 42 bases and is read in frame from base 1. The junction shows trimming of 6 bases on V and 0 bases on J, plus 6 bases between the germline ends. From the germline V gene, CDR1 is SNHLY and CDR2 is FYNNEI.

The TCR was taken from an adult with an advanced solid tumor such as melanoma, head and neck, liver or kidney cancer. The chain is encoded by TRBV2 joined to TRBJ1-6; the D gene lacks a confident call. The sequenced sample was CD4+ or CD8+ T cells sorted from blood, obtained in a trial of the OX40 agonist ivuxolimab. The encoded CDR3 is CASRPRSYNSPLHF. In nucleotide form, the sequence is TGTGCCAGCAGGCCCCGCTCCTATAATTCACCCCTCCACTTT. The CDR3, completed at both ends by the reference TRBV2 and TRBJ1-6 genes, gives the full variable domain EPEVTQTPSHQVTQMGQEVILRCVPISNHLYFYWYRQILGQKVEFLVSFYNNEISEKSEIFDDQFSVERPDGSNFTLKIRSTKLEDSAMYFCASRPRSYNSPLHFGNGTRLTVT.